These T cell receptor beta chains were read from a single sample in a study of T cells after somatic rescue of genetic block. The protocol was immunoSEQ multiplex PCR, while the TCRdb copy is restricted to in-frame clones and leaves out a portion. Of tens of thousands of clones in the sample, approximately 96% were seen once. The sample comprised peripheral blood mononuclear cells (PBMCs). These receptor sequences come from a child under two years old. Both conserved end residues are part of each CDR3. The order of the fields is clone size, J gene, V gene, D gene, CDR3 DNA, CDR3 protein. A D gene is named only where the DNA matches it firmly. Some rows have no size entry. The others give once, few or many, or a class for an expanded clone.

abundance: -
j_gene: TRBJ2-7
v_gene: TRBV5-6
d_gene: -
CDR3nt: TGTGCCAGCAGCTTGGTACAGGGATACGAGCAGTACTTC
CDR3aa: CASSLVQGYEQYF

abundance: -
j_gene: TRBJ1-1
v_gene: TRBV15
d_gene: -
CDR3nt: TGTGCCACCAGCAGAGGAAGGGGCACTGAAGCTTTCTTT
CDR3aa: CATSRGRGTEAFF

abundance: -
j_gene: TRBJ1-5
v_gene: TRBV7-9
d_gene: -
CDR3nt: TGTGCCAGCAGCTTGGGACAGCCCCAGCATTTT
CDR3aa: CASSLGQPQHF

abundance: -
j_gene: TRBJ1-2
v_gene: TRBV7-9
d_gene: -
CDR3nt: TGTGCCAGCAGCCTATTCGGTGAGGGCTACACCTTC
CDR3aa: CASSLFGEGYTF

abundance: -
j_gene: TRBJ1-1
v_gene: TRBV6-1
d_gene: -
CDR3nt: TGTGCCAGCAGTGCGCGGGGAAGGGGGTTGAACACTGAAGCTTTCTTT
CDR3aa: CASSARGRGLNTEAFF

abundance: -
j_gene: TRBJ1-4
v_gene: TRBV9
d_gene: -
CDR3nt: TGTGCCAGCAGCTATGACAGTTCTAATGAAAAACTGTTTTTT
CDR3aa: CASSYDSSNEKLFF

abundance: -
j_gene: TRBJ2-2
v_gene: TRBV5-1
d_gene: -
CDR3nt: TGCGCCAGCAGCTTGGACACCGGGGAGCTGTTTTTT
CDR3aa: CASSLDTGELFF

abundance: -
j_gene: TRBJ2-1
v_gene: TRBV7-6
d_gene: TRBD2
CDR3nt: TGTGCCAGCAGCTTTTCCGGGACTAGCGGGAGGAATGAGCAGTTCTTC
CDR3aa: CASSFSGTSGRNEQFF

abundance: -
j_gene: TRBJ2-5
v_gene: TRBV9
d_gene: TRBD1
CDR3nt: TGTGCCAGCAGCTTCAGGGACAGGGGGCAAGAGACCCAGTACTTC
CDR3aa: CASSFRDRGQETQYF

abundance: -
j_gene: TRBJ2-3
v_gene: TRBV18
d_gene: -
CDR3nt: TGTGCCAGCTCACCTTATGCAGATACGCAGTATTTT
CDR3aa: CASSPYADTQYF

abundance: -
j_gene: TRBJ2-5
v_gene: TRBV5-6
d_gene: TRBD2
CDR3nt: TGTGCCAGCAGCTTGGCGTCTAGCGGGAGGGAGACCCAGTACTTC
CDR3aa: CASSLASSGRETQYF

abundance: -
j_gene: TRBJ1-5
v_gene: TRBV10-3
d_gene: TRBD1
CDR3nt: TGTGCCATCAGTGAGTCGACAGGGGGCAATCAGCCCCAGCATTTT
CDR3aa: CAISESTGGNQPQHF

abundance: -
j_gene: TRBJ1-3
v_gene: TRBV6-5
d_gene: -
CDR3nt: TGTGCCAGCGGACACCCCCTCTCTGGAAACACCATATATTTT
CDR3aa: CASGHPLSGNTIYF

abundance: -
j_gene: TRBJ2-2
v_gene: TRBV5-1
d_gene: TRBD2
CDR3nt: TGCGCCAGCAGCTTAACTAGCGGGAGGGGCACCGGGGAGCTGTTTTTT
CDR3aa: CASSLTSGRGTGELFF

abundance: -
j_gene: TRBJ1-2
v_gene: TRBV4-3
d_gene: -
CDR3nt: TGCGCCAGCAGCCCAGGGGCGACGGGGAAGGGCGGCTACACCTTC
CDR3aa: CASSPGATGKGGYTF

abundance: -
j_gene: TRBJ1-5
v_gene: TRBV28
d_gene: -
CDR3nt: TGTGCCAGCAGCCAGGGAGGGGAAAAGCCCCAGCATTTT
CDR3aa: CASSQGGEKPQHF

abundance: -
j_gene: TRBJ2-7
v_gene: TRBV11-2
d_gene: TRBD2
CDR3nt: TGTGCCAGCAGCTTAGATCGGGGGACTAGCCACGAGCAGTACTTC
CDR3aa: CASSLDRGTSHEQYF

abundance: -
j_gene: TRBJ2-1
v_gene: TRBV6-1
d_gene: TRBD1
CDR3nt: TGTGCCAGCACGAACAGGGGGCAGGATGAGCAGTTCTTC
CDR3aa: CASTNRGQDEQFF

abundance: -
j_gene: TRBJ2-2
v_gene: TRBV11-2
d_gene: TRBD2
CDR3nt: TGTGCCAGCAGCTTGAGACTAGCGGGAGTCGGCGGGGAGCTGTTTTTT
CDR3aa: CASSLRLAGVGGELFF

abundance: -
j_gene: TRBJ2-3
v_gene: TRBV9
d_gene: -
CDR3nt: TGTGCCAGCAGCTTCGCTAGCGGCACAGATACGCAGTATTTT
CDR3aa: CASSFASGTDTQYF

abundance: -
j_gene: TRBJ2-2
v_gene: TRBV28
d_gene: TRBD2
CDR3nt: TGTGCCAGCGAGAGTAGCGGGAGGTCCGGGGAGCTGTTTTTT
CDR3aa: CASESSGRSGELFF

abundance: -
j_gene: TRBJ2-7
v_gene: TRBV9
d_gene: TRBD2
CDR3nt: TGTGCCAGCAGCGTAGAAATTAGCGGGAACTCCTACGAGCAGTACTTC
CDR3aa: CASSVEISGNSYEQYF

abundance: once
j_gene: TRBJ1-2
v_gene: TRBV4-2
d_gene: -
CDR3nt: TGTGCCAGCAGCCAAGAACAGGGTAGCTATGGCTACACCTTC
CDR3aa: CASSQEQGSYGYTF

abundance: -
j_gene: TRBJ2-1
v_gene: TRBV5-1
d_gene: TRBD2
CDR3nt: TGCGCCAGCAGACTAGGGGCTAGCGGGGGGAATGAGCAGTTCTTC
CDR3aa: CASRLGASGGNEQFF

abundance: -
j_gene: TRBJ1-5
v_gene: TRBV7-9
d_gene: -
CDR3nt: TGTGCCAGCAGCCCACCCTACAGGGGCAATCAGCCCCAGCATTTT
CDR3aa: CASSPPYRGNQPQHF